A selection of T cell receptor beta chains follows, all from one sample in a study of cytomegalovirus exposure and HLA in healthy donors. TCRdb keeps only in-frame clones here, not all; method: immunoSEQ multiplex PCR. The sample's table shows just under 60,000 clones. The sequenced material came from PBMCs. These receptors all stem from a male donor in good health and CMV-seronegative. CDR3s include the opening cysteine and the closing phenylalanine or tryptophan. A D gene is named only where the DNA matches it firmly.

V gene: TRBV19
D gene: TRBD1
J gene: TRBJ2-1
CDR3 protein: CASSRDRGNEQFF
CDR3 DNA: TGTGCCAGTAGTAGGGACAGGGGGAATGAGCAGTTCTTC

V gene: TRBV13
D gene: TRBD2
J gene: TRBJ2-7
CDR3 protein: CASSSTALAGGPGEQYF
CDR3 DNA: TGTGCCAGCAGCTCCACTGCCCTAGCGGGAGGGCCGGGGGAGCAGTACTTC

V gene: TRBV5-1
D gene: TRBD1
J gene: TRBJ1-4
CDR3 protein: CASSLQGGSNEKLFF
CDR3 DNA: TGCGCCAGCAGCTTACAGGGGGGGTCTAATGAAAAACTGTTTTTT

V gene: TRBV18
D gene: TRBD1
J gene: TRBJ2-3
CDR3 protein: CASSLNPGQNPTDTQYF
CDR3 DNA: TGTGCCAGCTCACTGAATCCGGGACAGAACCCCACAGATACGCAGTATTTT

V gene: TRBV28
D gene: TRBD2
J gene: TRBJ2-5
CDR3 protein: CASSPTRGGRETQYF
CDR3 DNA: TGTGCCAGCAGCCCTACCCGCGGGGGAAGAGAGACCCAGTACTTC

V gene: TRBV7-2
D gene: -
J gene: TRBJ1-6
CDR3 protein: CASSQNSPLHF
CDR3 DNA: TGTGCCAGCAGTCAAAATTCACCCCTCCACTTT

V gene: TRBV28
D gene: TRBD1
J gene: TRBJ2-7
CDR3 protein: CASIGTGQSAYEQYF
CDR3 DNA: TGTGCCAGCATAGGGACGGGACAGAGCGCCTACGAGCAGTACTTC

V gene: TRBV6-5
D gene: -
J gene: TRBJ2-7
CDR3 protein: CASSSWTRGSYEQYF
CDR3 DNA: TGTGCCAGCAGTTCCTGGACGAGGGGGTCCTACGAGCAGTACTTC

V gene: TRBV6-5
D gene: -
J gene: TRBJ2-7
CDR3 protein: CASRIHDGGTEQYF
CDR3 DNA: TGTGCCAGCAGGATCCACGACGGGGGGACAGAGCAGTACTTC

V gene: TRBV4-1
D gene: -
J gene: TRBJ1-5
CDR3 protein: CASSQDRSEPQHF
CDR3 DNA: TGCGCCAGCAGCCAAGACCGTTCGGAGCCCCAGCATTTT

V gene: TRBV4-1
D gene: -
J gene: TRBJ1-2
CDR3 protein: CASSQGQGPNYGYTF
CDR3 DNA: TGCGCCAGCAGCCAAGGGCAGGGCCCAAACTATGGCTACACCTTC

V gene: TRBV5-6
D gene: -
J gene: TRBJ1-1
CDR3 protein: CATRQTMNTEAFF
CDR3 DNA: TGTGCCACCAGACAGACTATGAACACTGAAGCTTTCTTT

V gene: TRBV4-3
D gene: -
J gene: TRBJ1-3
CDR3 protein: CASSAGGSGNTIYF
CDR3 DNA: TGCGCCAGCAGCGCGGGGGGTTCTGGAAACACCATATATTTT

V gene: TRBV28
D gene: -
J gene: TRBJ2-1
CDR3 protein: CASSLFDFSSSYNEQFF
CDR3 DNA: TGTGCCAGCAGTTTATTCGACTTTTCTAGCTCCTACAATGAGCAGTTCTTC

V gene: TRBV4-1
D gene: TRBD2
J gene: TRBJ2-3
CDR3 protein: CASSRWTSGSTDTQYF
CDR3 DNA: TGCGCCAGCAGCCGTTGGACTAGCGGGAGCACAGATACGCAGTATTTT

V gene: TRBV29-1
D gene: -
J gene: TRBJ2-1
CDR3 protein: CSVGQLLDNEQFF
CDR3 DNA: TGCAGCGTTGGACAGCTACTCGACAATGAGCAGTTCTTC

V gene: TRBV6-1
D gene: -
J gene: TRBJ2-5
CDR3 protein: CASSDYLSGVGETQYF
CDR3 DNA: TGTGCCAGCAGTGACTACCTAAGTGGAGTCGGCGAGACCCAGTACTTC

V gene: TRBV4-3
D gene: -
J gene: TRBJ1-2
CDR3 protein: CASSRERANYGYTF
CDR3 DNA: TGCGCCAGCAGCCGCGAGAGGGCTAACTATGGCTACACCTTC

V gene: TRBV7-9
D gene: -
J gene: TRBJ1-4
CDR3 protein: CASSSPRGGSVATNEKLFF
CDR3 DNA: TGTGCCAGCAGCTCCCCTCGGGGGGGAAGCGTGGCAACTAATGAAAAACTGTTTTTT

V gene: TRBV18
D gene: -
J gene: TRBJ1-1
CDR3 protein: CASSPGAAALNTEAFF
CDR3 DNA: TGTGCCAGCTCACCTGGGGCAGCCGCCCTAAACACTGAAGCTTTCTTT

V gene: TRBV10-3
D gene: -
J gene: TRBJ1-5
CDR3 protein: CAISDIGYTQPQHF
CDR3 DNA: TGTGCCATCAGTGATATCGGGTATACTCAGCCCCAGCATTTT

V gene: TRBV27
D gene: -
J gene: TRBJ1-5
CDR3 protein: CASSLRSNQPQHF
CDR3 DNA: TGTGCCAGCAGTTTGCGGAGCAATCAGCCCCAGCATTTT

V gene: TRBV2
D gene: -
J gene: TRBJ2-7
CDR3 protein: CASSVGGNEQYF
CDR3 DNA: TGTGCCAGCAGTGTCGGCGGGAACGAGCAGTACTTC

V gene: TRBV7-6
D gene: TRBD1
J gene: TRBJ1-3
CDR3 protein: CASSLRDRNSGNTIYF
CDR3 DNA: TGTGCCAGCAGCTTACGGGACAGGAACTCTGGAAACACCATATATTTT